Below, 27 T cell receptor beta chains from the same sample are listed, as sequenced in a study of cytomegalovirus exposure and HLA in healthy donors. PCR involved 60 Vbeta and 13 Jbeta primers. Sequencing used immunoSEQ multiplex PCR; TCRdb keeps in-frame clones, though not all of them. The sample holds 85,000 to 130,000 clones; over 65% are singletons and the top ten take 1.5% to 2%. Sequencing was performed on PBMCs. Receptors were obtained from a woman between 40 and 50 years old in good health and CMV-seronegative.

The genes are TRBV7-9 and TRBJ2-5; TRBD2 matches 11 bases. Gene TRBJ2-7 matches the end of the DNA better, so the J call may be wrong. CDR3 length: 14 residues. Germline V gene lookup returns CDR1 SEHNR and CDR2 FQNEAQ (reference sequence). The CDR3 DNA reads TGTGCCAGCAGCTCCTCTAGCGGGAGGTCCGAGCAGTACTTC. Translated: CASSSSSGRSEQYF.

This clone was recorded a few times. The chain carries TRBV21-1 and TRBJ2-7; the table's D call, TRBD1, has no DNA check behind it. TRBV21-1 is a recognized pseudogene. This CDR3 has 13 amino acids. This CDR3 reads CASILTDSYEQYF. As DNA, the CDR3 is TGTGCCAGCATTCTGACAGACTCCTACGAGCAGTACTTC.

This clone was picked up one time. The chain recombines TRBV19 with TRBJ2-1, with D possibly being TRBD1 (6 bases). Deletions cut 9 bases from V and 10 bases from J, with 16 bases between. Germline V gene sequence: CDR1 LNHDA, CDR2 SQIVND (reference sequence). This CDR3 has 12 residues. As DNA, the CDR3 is TGTGCCAGCAGCCGGCAGGGGAACGAGCAGTTCTTC. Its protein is CASSRQGNEQFF.

The CDR3 loop is CAWRGQGVAYEQYF. The CDR3 DNA follows: TGTGCCTGGAGAGGACAGGGGGTCGCCTACGAGCAGTACTTC. The rearrangement links TRBV30 to TRBJ2-7; TRBD1 agrees at 10 bases. Germline V CDR1 and CDR2: GTSNPN, SVGIG (reference sequence). The CDR3 sequence is 14 residues long. The ends lost 3 bases at V and 2 bases at J; junction bases unmatched: 4.

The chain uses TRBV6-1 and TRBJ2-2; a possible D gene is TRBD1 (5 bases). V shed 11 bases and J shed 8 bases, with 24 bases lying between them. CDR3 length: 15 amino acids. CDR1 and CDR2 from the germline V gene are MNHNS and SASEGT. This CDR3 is CASLGQGVMIGELFF. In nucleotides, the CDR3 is TGTGCCTCTCTCGGGCAGGGTGTTATGATTGGGGAGCTGTTTTTT.

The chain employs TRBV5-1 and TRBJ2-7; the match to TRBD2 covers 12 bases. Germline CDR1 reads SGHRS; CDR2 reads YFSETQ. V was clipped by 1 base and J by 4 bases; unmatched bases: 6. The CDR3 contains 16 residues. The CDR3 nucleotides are TGCGCCAGCAGCTTGTATCTAGCGGGAGGGCCATACGAGCAGTACTTC. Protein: CASSLYLAGGPYEQYF. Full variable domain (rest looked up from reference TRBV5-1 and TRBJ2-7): KAGVTQTPRYLIKTRGQQVTLSCSPISGHRSVSWYQQTPGQGLQFLFEYFSETQRNKGNFPGRFSGRQFSNSRSEMNVSTLELGDSALYLCASSLYLAGGPYEQYFGPGTRLTVT.

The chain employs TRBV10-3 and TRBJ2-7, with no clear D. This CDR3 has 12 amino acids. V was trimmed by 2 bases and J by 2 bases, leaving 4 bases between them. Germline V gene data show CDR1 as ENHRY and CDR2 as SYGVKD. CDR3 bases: TGTGCCATCAGTGAGCCGGCCTACGAGCAGTACTTC. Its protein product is CAISEPAYEQYF.

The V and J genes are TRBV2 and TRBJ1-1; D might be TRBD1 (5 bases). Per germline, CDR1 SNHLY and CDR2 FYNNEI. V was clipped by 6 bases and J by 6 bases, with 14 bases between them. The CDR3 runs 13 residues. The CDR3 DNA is TGTGCCAGCAGCCCAGGGCCCAGGGCTGAAGCTTTCTTT. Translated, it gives CASSPGPRAEAFF.

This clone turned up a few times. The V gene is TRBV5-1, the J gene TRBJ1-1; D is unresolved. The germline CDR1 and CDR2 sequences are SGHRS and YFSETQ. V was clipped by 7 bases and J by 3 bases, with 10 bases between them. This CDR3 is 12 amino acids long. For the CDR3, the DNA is TGCGCCAGCGCCCCCGGGGACACTGAAGCTTTCTTT. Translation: CASAPGDTEAFF.

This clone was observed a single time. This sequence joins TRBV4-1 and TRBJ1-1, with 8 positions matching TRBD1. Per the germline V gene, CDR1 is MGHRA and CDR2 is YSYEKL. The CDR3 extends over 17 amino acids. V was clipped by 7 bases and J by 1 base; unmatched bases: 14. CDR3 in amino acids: CASKRETGDSGNTEAFF. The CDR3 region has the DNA TGCGCCAGCAAACGAGAGACAGGGGACTCGGGGAACACTGAAGCTTTCTTT.

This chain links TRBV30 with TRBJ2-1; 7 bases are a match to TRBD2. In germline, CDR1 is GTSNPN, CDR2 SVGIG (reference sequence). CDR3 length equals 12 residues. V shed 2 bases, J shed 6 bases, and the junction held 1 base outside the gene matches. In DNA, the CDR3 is TGTGCCTGGAGTCCGGGAGGCAATGAGCAGTTCTTC. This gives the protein CAWSPGGNEQFF.

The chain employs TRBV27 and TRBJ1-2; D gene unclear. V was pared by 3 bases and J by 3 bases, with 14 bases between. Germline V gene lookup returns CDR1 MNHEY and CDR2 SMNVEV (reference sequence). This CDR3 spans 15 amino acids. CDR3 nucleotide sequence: TGTGCCAGCAGTTTCAGCTTGGGGAGCTACTATGGCTACACCTTC. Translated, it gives CASSFSLGSYYGYTF.

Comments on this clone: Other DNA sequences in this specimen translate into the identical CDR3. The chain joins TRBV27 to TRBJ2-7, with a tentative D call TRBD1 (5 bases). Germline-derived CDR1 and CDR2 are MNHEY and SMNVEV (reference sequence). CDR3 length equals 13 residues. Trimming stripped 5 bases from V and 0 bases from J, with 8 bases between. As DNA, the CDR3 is TGTGCCAGCAGTCTGGGGCTCTCCTACGAGCAGTACTTC. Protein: CASSLGLSYEQYF.

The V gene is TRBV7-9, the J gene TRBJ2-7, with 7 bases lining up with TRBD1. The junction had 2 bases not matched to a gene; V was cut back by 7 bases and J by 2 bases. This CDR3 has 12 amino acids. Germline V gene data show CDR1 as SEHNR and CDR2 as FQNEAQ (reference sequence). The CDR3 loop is CASTGTAYEQYF. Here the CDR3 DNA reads TGTGCCAGCACTGGGACAGCCTACGAGCAGTACTTC.

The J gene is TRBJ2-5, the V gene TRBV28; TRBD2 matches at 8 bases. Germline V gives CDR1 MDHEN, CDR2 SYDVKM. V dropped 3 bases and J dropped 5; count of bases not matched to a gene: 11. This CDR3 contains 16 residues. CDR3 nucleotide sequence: TGTGCCAGCAGTTTGCAGAGTAGCGGGACTTCGGAGACCCAGTACTTC. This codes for CASSLQSSGTSETQYF. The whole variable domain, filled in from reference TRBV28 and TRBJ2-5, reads DVKVTQSSRYLVKRTGEKVFLECVQDMDHENMFWYRQDPGLGLRLIYFSYDVKMKEKGDIPEGYSVSREKKERFSLILESASTNQTSMYLCASSLQSSGTSETQYFGPGTRLLVL.

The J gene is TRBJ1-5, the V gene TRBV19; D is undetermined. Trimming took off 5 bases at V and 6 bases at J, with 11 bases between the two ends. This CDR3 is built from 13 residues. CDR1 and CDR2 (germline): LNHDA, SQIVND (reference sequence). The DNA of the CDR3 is TGTGCCAGTAGTGCGAACCTCGGTCAGCCCCAGCATTTT. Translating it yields CASSANLGQPQHF. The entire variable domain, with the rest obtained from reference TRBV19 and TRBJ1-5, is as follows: DGGITQSPKYLFRKEGQNVTLSCEQNLNHDAMYWYRQDPGQGLRLIYYSQIVNDFQKGDIAEGYSVSREKKESFPLTVTSAQKNPTAFYLCASSANLGQPQHFGDGTRLSIL.

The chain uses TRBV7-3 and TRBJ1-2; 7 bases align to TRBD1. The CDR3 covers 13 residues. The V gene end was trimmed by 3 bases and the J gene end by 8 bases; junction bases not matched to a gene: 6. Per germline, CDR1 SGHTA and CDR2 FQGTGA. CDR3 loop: CASSFLGGEGYTF. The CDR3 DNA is TGTGCCAGCAGCTTTTTAGGGGGCGAGGGCTACACCTTC.

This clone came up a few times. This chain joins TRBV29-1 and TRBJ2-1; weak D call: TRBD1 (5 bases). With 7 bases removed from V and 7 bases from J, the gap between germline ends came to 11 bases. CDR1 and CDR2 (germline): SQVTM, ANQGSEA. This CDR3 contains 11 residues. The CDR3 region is CSAYKGNEQFF. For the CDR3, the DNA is TGCAGCGCCTACAAGGGGAATGAGCAGTTCTTC.

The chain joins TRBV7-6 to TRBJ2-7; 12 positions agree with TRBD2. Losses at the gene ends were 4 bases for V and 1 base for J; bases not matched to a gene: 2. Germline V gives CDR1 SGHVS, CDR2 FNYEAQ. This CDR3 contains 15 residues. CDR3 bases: TGTGCCAGCAGCTCGGGGACTAGCGGGTCCTACGAGCAGTACTTC. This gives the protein CASSSGTSGSYEQYF.

The CDR3 is CATSRDLARGMVTDTQYF. DNA of the CDR3: TGTGCCACCAGCAGAGATTTGGCGAGGGGGATGGTGACAGATACGCAGTATTTT. The chain uses TRBV15 and TRBJ2-3, with D perhaps TRBD1 (6 bases). V was cut by 0 bases and J by 3 bases, with 19 bases left in between. The CDR3 runs 18 residues. Germline CDR1 LNHNV, CDR2 YYDKDF (reference sequence). The full variable domain, completed using reference TRBV15 and TRBJ2-3, is DAMVIQNPRYQVTQFGKPVTLSCSQTLNHNVMYWYQQKSSQAPKLLFHYYDKDFNNEADTPDNFQSRRPNTSFCFLDIRSPGLGDTAMYLCATSRDLARGMVTDTQYFGPGTRLTVL.

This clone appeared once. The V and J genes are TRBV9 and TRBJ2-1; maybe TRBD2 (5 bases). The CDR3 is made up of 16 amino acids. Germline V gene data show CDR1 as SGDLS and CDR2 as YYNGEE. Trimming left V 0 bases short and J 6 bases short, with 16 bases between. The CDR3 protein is CASSVAPSLLFNEQFF. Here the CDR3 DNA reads TGTGCCAGCAGCGTAGCGCCTAGCTTACTATTCAATGAGCAGTTCTTC.

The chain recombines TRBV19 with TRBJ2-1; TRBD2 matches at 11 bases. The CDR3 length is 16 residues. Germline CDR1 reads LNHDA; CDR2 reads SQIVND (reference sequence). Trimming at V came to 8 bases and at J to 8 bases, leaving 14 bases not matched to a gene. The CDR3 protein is CASGGLLAGGIHEQFF. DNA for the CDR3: TGTGCCAGTGGGGGTCTGCTAGCGGGAGGTATCCATGAGCAGTTCTTC.

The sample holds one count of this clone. CDR3 in DNA: TGTGCCAGTAGTGTAACCGGGACAGGTTATACCTACGAGCAGTACTTC. It encodes CASSVTGTGYTYEQYF. The rearrangement joins TRBV19 to TRBJ2-7, with TRBD1 matching over 8 bases. The J segment lost 2 bases and the V segment lost 5 bases, leaving 11 bases of the junction unmatched. The V gene's germline CDR1 is LNHDA and CDR2 SQIVND (reference sequence). The CDR3 runs to 16 residues.

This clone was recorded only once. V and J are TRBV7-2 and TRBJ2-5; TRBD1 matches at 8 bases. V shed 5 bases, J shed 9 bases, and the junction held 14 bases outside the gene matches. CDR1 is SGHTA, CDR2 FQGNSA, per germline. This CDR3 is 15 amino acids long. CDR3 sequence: CASSPRQGKASAQYF. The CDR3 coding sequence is TGTGCCAGCAGCCCCAGACAGGGGAAGGCGTCGGCCCAGTACTTC.

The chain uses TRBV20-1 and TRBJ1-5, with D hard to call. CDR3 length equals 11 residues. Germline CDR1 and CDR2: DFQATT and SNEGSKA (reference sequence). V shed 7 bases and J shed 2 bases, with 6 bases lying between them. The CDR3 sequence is CSVGGNQPQHF. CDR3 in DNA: TGCAGTGTCGGGGGCAATCAGCCCCAGCATTTT.

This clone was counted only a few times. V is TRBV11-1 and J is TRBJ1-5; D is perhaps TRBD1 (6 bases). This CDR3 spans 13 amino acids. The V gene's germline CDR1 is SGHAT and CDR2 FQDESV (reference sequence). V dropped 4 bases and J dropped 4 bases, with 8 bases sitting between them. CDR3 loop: CASSSGQNQPQHF. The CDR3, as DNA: TGTGCCAGCAGCTCCGGACAGAATCAGCCCCAGCATTTT.

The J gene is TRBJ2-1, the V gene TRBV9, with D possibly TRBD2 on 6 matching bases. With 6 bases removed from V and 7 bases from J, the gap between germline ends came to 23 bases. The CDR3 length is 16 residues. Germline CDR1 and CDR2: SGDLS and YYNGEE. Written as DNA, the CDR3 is TGTGCCAGCAACGGCCAAGGTAGCGGCCGGGGGAATGAGCAGTTCTTC. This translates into CASNGQGSGRGNEQFF.